A selection of T cell receptor beta chains follows, all from one sample in a study of cytomegalovirus exposure and HLA in healthy donors. Sequenced by immunoSEQ multiplex PCR; TCRdb stores in-frame clones only, minus some. Altogether fewer than 200,000 clones are present, around 80% being singletons, with the ten largest covering over 0.65%. Input material: PBMCs. These receptors were taken from a woman younger than 35 in good health and CMV-seronegative. Both conserved end residues are part of each CDR3. Each record gives: CDR3 length, clone size, V gene, D gene, J gene, CDR3 protein, CDR3 DNA. A D gene is named only where the DNA matches it firmly. A row's size may be missing; if present it is once, few, many or a size class.

14,.,TRBV28,.,TRBJ2-2,CASRARGNTGELFF,TGTGCCAGCAGGGCTAGGGGAAACACCGGGGAGCTGTTTTTT
15,.,TRBV5-6,TRBD1,TRBJ2-7,CASSVAGTGKREQYF,TGTGCCAGCAGCGTAGCCGGGACAGGGAAAAGGGAGCAGTACTTC
14,.,TRBV6-6,.,TRBJ1-3,CASSWDTSGNTIYF,TGTGCCAGCAGCTGGGACACGTCTGGAAACACCATATATTTT
15,.,TRBV6-5,.,TRBJ2-5,CASSYSVRRWETQYF,TGTGCCAGCAGTTACTCGGTCCGTCGGTGGGAGACCCAGTACTTC
14,few,TRBV11-1,.,TRBJ2-7,CASSLTATTYEQYF,TGTGCCAGCAGCTTAACAGCCACCACCTACGAGCAGTACTTC
12,.,TRBV10-3,.,TRBJ2-2,CTEGAGTGELFF,TGTACGGAGGGGGCGGGCACCGGGGAGCTGTTTTTT
13,.,TRBV10-2,TRBD1,TRBJ1-2,CASSGQGNYGYTF,TGCGCCAGCAGTGGACAGGGGAACTATGGCTACACCTTC
13,.,TRBV5-5,TRBD1,TRBJ2-7,CASSYGQAYEQYF,TGTGCCAGCAGCTACGGACAGGCCTACGAGCAGTACTTC
14,.,TRBV4-1,.,TRBJ2-7,CASSQGHQAYEQYF,TGCGCCAGCAGCCAAGGACACCAGGCCTACGAGCAGTACTTC
13,.,TRBV28,.,TRBJ2-7,CASSFLLAYEQYF,TGTGCCAGCAGTTTCTTATTAGCGTACGAGCAGTACTTC
14,once,TRBV11-2,TRBD1,TRBJ2-1,CASSLWTGAHEQFF,TGTGCCAGCAGCTTATGGACAGGTGCCCATGAGCAGTTCTTC
14,.,TRBV19,.,TRBJ1-4,CASSTPGFNEKLFF,TGTGCCAGTAGCACACCAGGGTTCAATGAAAAACTGTTTTTT
14,.,TRBV7-2,TRBD1,TRBJ1-2,CASSLTGQHYGYTF,TGTGCCAGCAGCTTAACGGGACAGCACTATGGCTACACCTTC
16,.,TRBV27,TRBD1,TRBJ1-2,CASSSLLDRGNYGYTF,TGTGCCAGCAGTTCCCTTCTGGACAGGGGTAACTATGGCTACACCTTC
14,.,TRBV9,TRBD2,TRBJ2-1,CASSKGLAYNEQFF,TGTGCCAGCAGCAAGGGACTAGCCTACAATGAGCAGTTCTTC
12,.,TRBV14,TRBD1,TRBJ1-1,CASSLDRGGAFF,TGTGCCAGCAGCCTGGACAGGGGTGGAGCTTTCTTT
11,.,TRBV10-3,.,TRBJ2-7,CAIGGADEQYF,TGTGCCATCGGTGGGGCTGACGAGCAGTACTTC
13,.,TRBV5-1,.,TRBJ2-1,CASSFSTLNEQFF,TGCGCCAGCAGCTTCTCGACTCTCAATGAGCAGTTCTTC
14,.,TRBV7-2,TRBD2,TRBJ2-7,CASSLGLSGGEQYF,TGTGCCAGCAGCTTAGGCCTTAGCGGGGGCGAGCAGTACTTC
15,.,TRBV6-1,.,TRBJ2-5,CASSEYQGGAETQYF,TGTGCCAGCAGTGAATATCAGGGGGGAGCAGAGACCCAGTACTTC
15,once,TRBV28,TRBD2,TRBJ2-1,CASSSSGLAAGEQFF,TGTGCCAGCAGTTCCTCAGGACTAGCGGCCGGTGAGCAGTTCTTC
17,once,TRBV4-1,.,TRBJ2-7,CASSQDRPVGGNYEQYF,TGCGCCAGCAGCCAAGATAGGCCAGTGGGCGGGAACTACGAGCAGTACTTC
15,.,TRBV30,TRBD1,TRBJ1-5,CAWRKRDRYNQPQHF,TGTGCCTGGAGAAAAAGGGACAGATACAATCAGCCCCAGCATTTT
12,.,TRBV2,.,TRBJ2-7,CASKRDIYEQYF,TGTGCCAGCAAACGGGACATCTACGAGCAGTACTTC
15,few,TRBV7-2,.,TRBJ2-7,CASSLVQGSSYEQYF,TGTGCCAGCAGCTTAGTGCAGGGGAGCTCCTACGAGCAGTACTTC
15,.,TRBV13,.,TRBJ2-6,CASKYVGGGANVLTF,TGTGCCAGCAAATACGTGGGGGGTGGGGCCAACGTCCTGACTTTC
13,.,TRBV11-3,.,TRBJ1-1,CASSLSRGSEAFF,TGTGCCAGCAGCTTATCCAGGGGATCTGAAGCTTTCTTT
13,.,TRBV19,TRBD1,TRBJ2-5,CASTRTGQETQYF,TGTGCCAGTACTCGGACAGGTCAAGAGACCCAGTACTTC
16,.,TRBV5-6,.,TRBJ2-7,CASSLWGTPRVYEQYF,TGTGCCAGCAGCTTGTGGGGAACCCCCAGGGTCTACGAGCAGTACTTC
15,.,TRBV4-1,.,TRBJ2-1,CASSQIPHSYNEQFF,TGCGCCAGCAGCCAAATACCACACTCCTACAATGAGCAGTTCTTC
12,few,TRBV6-6,.,TRBJ2-7,CASISGTYEQYF,TGTGCCAGCATTAGCGGAACCTACGAGCAGTACTTC
16,.,TRBV11-3,TRBD1,TRBJ2-2,CASSPRTGAITGELFF,TGTGCCAGCAGCCCCCGGACAGGGGCTATAACCGGGGAGCTGTTTTTT
14,.,TRBV19,.,TRBJ2-1,CASSGGVTYNEQFF,TGTGCCAGTAGTGGCGGAGTGACCTACAATGAGCAGTTCTTC
16,.,TRBV28,.,TRBJ2-2,CASSLYGVGDTGELFF,TGTGCCAGCAGTTTATATGGGGTAGGGGACACCGGGGAGCTGTTTTTT
15,.,TRBV2,.,TRBJ1-2,CASSGRRGANYGYTF,TGTGCCAGCAGTGGCAGGCGGGGAGCTAACTATGGCTACACCTTC
17,.,TRBV25-1,.,TRBJ2-5,CASSEWKELVPQETQYF,TGTGCCAGCAGTGAGTGGAAGGAACTAGTCCCACAAGAGACCCAGTACTTC
13,.,TRBV5-1,.,TRBJ2-5,CASSFSREETQYF,TGCGCCAGCAGCTTTAGCAGGGAAGAGACCCAGTACTTC
14,.,TRBV12-5,TRBD1,TRBJ2-3,CASGIGQGPDTQYF,TGTGCTAGTGGTATCGGACAGGGCCCAGATACGCAGTATTTT
18,.,TRBV28,.,TRBJ2-7,CASNWTAVARQSSYEQYF,TGTGCCAGCAACTGGACAGCCGTGGCCCGACAAAGCTCCTACGAGCAGTACTTC
14,.,TRBV6-5,TRBD2,TRBJ2-1,CASSQEGEVGRKFF,TGTGCCAGCAGTCAGGAGGGAGAGGTCGGGAGGAAGTTCTTC
15,.,TRBV18,TRBD1,TRBJ2-2,CASSPEGGITGELFF,TGTGCCAGCTCACCGGAAGGGGGCATCACCGGGGAGCTGTTTTTT
17,.,TRBV29-1,TRBD2,TRBJ2-2,CSVEAGTSGIYTGELFF,TGCAGCGTTGAAGCCGGGACTAGCGGGATTTACACCGGGGAGCTGTTTTTT
15,.,TRBV7-8,.,TRBJ2-1,CASFFGVAFYNEQFF,TGTGCCAGCTTTTTTGGCGTAGCTTTCTACAATGAGCAGTTCTTC
11,.,TRBV10-2,.,TRBJ2-2,CASTLTGELFF,TGCGCCAGCACCTTGACCGGGGAGCTGTTTTTT
16,.,TRBV5-1,.,TRBJ1-4,CASSLDVSTVNEKLFF,TGCGCCAGCAGCTTGGACGTGTCGACTGTTAATGAAAAACTGTTTTTT
15,.,TRBV7-9,TRBD2,TRBJ2-1,CASSLASGVNNEQFF,TGTGCCAGCAGCTTGGCTAGCGGGGTAAACAATGAGCAGTTCTTC
16,.,TRBV6-1,.,TRBJ1-5,CASSEVGGGGNQPQHF,TGTGCCAGCAGTGAAGTTGGAGGTGGGGGCAATCAGCCCCAGCATTTT
11,.,TRBV9,.,TRBJ2-2,CASSVPGELFF,TGTGCCAGCAGCGTACCAGGGGAGCTGTTTTTT
12,.,TRBV6-5,.,TRBJ1-2,CASRLSNYGYTF,TGTGCCAGCAGGCTGAGCAACTATGGCTACACCTTC